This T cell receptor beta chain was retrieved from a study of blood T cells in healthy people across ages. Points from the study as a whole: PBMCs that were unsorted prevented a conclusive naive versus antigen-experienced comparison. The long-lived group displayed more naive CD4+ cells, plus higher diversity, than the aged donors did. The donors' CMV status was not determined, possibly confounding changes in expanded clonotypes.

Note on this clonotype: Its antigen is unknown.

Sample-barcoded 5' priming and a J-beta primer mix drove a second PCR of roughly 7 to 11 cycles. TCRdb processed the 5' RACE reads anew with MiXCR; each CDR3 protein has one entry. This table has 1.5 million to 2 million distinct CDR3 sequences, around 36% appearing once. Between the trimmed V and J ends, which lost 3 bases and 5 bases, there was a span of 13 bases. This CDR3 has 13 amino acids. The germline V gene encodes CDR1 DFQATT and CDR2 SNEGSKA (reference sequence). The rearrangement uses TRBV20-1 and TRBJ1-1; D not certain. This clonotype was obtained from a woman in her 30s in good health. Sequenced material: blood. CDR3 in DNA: TGCAGTGCTAGTCTCGGCAGGCGGACTGAAGCTTTCTTT. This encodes CSASLGRRTEAFF.